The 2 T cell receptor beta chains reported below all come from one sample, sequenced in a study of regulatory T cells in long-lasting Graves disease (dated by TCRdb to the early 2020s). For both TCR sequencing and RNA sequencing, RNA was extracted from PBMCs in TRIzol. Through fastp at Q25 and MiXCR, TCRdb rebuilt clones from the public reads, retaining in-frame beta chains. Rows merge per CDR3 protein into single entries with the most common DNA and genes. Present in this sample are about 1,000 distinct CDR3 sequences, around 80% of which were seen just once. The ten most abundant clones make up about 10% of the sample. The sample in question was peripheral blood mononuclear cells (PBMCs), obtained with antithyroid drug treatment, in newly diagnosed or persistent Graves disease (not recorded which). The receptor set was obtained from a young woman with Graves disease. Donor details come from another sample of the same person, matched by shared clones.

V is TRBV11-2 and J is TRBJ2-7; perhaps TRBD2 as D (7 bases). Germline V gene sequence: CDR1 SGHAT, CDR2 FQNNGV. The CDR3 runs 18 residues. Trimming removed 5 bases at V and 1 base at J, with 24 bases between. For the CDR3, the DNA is TGTGCCAGCAGCCCGTCGGCAGGGGAGGGGGATTGGTCCTACGAGCAGTACTTC. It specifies CASSPSAGEGDWSYEQYF.

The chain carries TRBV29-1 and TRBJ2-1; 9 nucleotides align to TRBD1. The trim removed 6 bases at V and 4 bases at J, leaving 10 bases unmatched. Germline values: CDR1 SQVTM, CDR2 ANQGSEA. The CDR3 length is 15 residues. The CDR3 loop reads CSVGNRDRVYNEQFF. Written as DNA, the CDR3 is TGCAGCGTCGGTAACAGGGACAGGGTGTACAATGAGCAGTTCTTC.